This is a list of T cell receptor beta chains from one sample in a study of T-cell reconstitution after alpha-beta-depleted transplantation in children. TCRdb re-derived calls from the PCR reads in MiXCR, one entry per CDR3 protein. This table has about 200,000 distinct CDR3 sequences, roughly 6.3% appearing once. Source: PBMCs, taken before TCRalphabeta/CD19-depleted stem cell transplant. The origin of the receptors is a girl in the first two years of life with combined immunodeficiency, due to receive a stem cell transplant. CDR3s include the opening cysteine and the closing phenylalanine or tryptophan. D genes are given only for firm matches. Some rows mark clone size as missing; the rest say once, few, many or name a class of expanded clone.

v_call	j_call	clone_size	d_call	cdr3_nt	cdr3_aa
TRBV9	TRBJ1-2	many	.	TGTGCCAGCAGCGCCTCAGGCAGAGGGTACTATGGCTACACCTTC	CASSASGRGYYGYTF
TRBV7-9	TRBJ1-1	many	.	TGTGCCAGCAGCTTAGGACAGGAGAGGAACGGTGAAGCTTTCTTT	CASSLGQERNGEAFF
TRBV2	TRBJ2-3	.	TRBD1	TGTGCCAGCAGGGGTGGACAGGGTACGGATACGCAGTATTTT	CASRGGQGTDTQYF
TRBV28	TRBJ2-1	many	.	TGTGCCAGCAGATATAATGAGCAGTTCTTC	CASRYNEQFF
TRBV14	TRBJ2-3	few	.	TGTGCCAGCAGCCAAGAGGCGGAAGCGACTAGCACAGATACGCAGTATTTT	CASSQEAEATSTDTQYF
TRBV7-8	TRBJ2-2	few	.	TGTGCCAGCTTCCGCGGGGCCAACACCGGGGAGCTGTTTTTT	CASFRGANTGELFF
TRBV7-8	TRBJ1-1	many	.	TGTGCCAGCAGCTTAGCGACTACGTGGACTGAAGCTTTCTTT	CASSLATTWTEAFF
TRBV5-1	TRBJ2-7	many	.	TGCGCCAGCAGCTTGGTGGTGTCAAGGGCCCGAGACTACGAGCAGTACTTC	CASSLVVSRARDYEQYF
TRBV12-3/TRBV12-4	TRBJ2-7	many	.	TGTGCCAGCCATCCCTCCTACGAGCAGTACTTC	CASHPSYEQYF
TRBV27	TRBJ2-1	many	TRBD1	TGTGCCAGCAGTCCAACCGGGACAGGGGGCCGCAATGAGCAGTTCTTC	CASSPTGTGGRNEQFF
TRBV3-1	TRBJ2-4	few	TRBD1	TGTGCCAGCAGCCAAGGCTTACAGGGGTTGCTCGGCATTCAGTACTTC	CASSQGLQGLLGIQYF
TRBV15	TRBJ2-1	.	.	TGTGCCACCAGCAGAGATCGATCGAGTCGGGATGAGCAGTTCTTC	CATSRDRSSRDEQFF
TRBV7-9	TRBJ1-1	.	.	TGTGCCAGCAGCCGAGGGGTACTTGAAGCTTTCTTT	CASSRGVLEAFF
TRBV6-1	TRBJ2-7	many	.	TGTGCCAGCAGTGAAGCGCAGGCCTCCTACGAGCAGTACTTC	CASSEAQASYEQYF
TRBV20-1	TRBJ2-3	many	.	TGCAGTGCTAGAAATCCAGATACGCAGTATTTT	CSARNPDTQYF
TRBV20-1	TRBJ2-3	many	TRBD1	TGCAGTGCTAGACCAAACAGGGGGCTAGGAGATACGCAGTATTTT	CSARPNRGLGDTQYF
TRBV21-1	TRBJ1-4	many	.	TGTGCCAGCGGGGGACAGGGACGAAATGAAAAACTGTTTTTT	CASGGQGRNEKLFF
TRBV19	TRBJ2-6	few	.	TGTGCCAGTAGTATTTGGGGACGTGGGGCCAACGTCCTGACTTTC	CASSIWGRGANVLTF
TRBV15	TRBJ1-2	many	TRBD1	TGTGCCACCAGCGAATTGAAAGGACAGGGGGATGGCTACACCTTC	CATSELKGQGDGYTF
TRBV4-1	TRBJ1-2	.	.	TGCGCCAGCAGCCAACACATCCGGGACACACCTAACTATGGCTACACCTTC	CASSQHIRDTPNYGYTF
TRBV12-3/TRBV12-4	TRBJ2-7	.	.	TGTGCCAGCAGTTTGCCGAGCGGCGAGCAGTACTTC	CASSLPSGEQYF
TRBV6-1	TRBJ2-3	many	TRBD2	TGTGCCAGCAGCTCTAGACTAGCGGGAGTTGGCACAGATACGCAGTATTTT	CASSSRLAGVGTDTQYF
TRBV20-1	TRBJ2-7	many	.	TGCAGTGCTCCTGCCATCGCACCGGCCGAGGAGGGCGAGCAGTACTTC	CSAPAIAPAEEGEQYF
TRBV12-3/TRBV12-4	TRBJ2-7	many	TRBD1	TGTGCCAGCAGTCGAGACAGGGGGGACGAGCAGTACTTC	CASSRDRGDEQYF
TRBV7-9	TRBJ2-1	many	.	TGTGCCAGCAGCCGACTGACCCCGTACCGGGACTTCCTATACAATGAGCAGTTCTTC	CASSRLTPYRDFLYNEQFF
TRBV29-1	TRBJ2-1	many	.	TGCAGCTCAGTTTACCGGGACACCTACAATGAGCAGTTCTTC	CSSVYRDTYNEQFF
TRBV19	TRBJ2-1	few	.	TGTGCCAGTAGTATTCGGGGACTGGCCCCGGCACACAATGAGCAGTTCTTC	CASSIRGLAPAHNEQFF
TRBV15	TRBJ2-7	few	TRBD2	TGTGCCACCAGCAACCTCCCGGGACTAGCGGGAATGTTAACCCACGAGCAGTACTTC	CATSNLPGLAGMLTHEQYF
TRBV7-9	TRBJ2-4	few	.	TGTGCCAGCAGCTCCTACCCCTCACCAGCTAGCATTCAGTACTTC	CASSSYPSPASIQYF
TRBV15	TRBJ2-1	.	TRBD1	TGTGCCACCAGCAGAGATCGGGAACAGGGGGCTGGAAATGAGCAGTTCTTC	CATSRDREQGAGNEQFF
TRBV7-9	TRBJ2-3	many	.	TGTGCCAGCAGCAACGGACCGACGGGAGATACGCAGTATTTT	CASSNGPTGDTQYF
TRBV5-1	TRBJ2-7	many	.	TGCGCCAGCAGCTTGGCGTCGGGGTCAGCCTACGAGCAGTACTTC	CASSLASGSAYEQYF
TRBV4-1	TRBJ2-2	many	TRBD1	TGCGCCAGCAGGACAGGGGCGGACACCGGGGAGCTGTTTTTT	CASRTGADTGELFF
TRBV5-8	TRBJ2-7	many	.	TGTGCCAGCAGCTTCATCCGGACTGGAACCTACGAGCAGTACTTC	CASSFIRTGTYEQYF
TRBV7-9	TRBJ2-2	many	.	TGTGCCAGCAGCTTAGAGTTCGTGTCGGGTAACACCGGGGAGCTGTTTTTT	CASSLEFVSGNTGELFF